These 16 T cell receptor beta chains originate from one sample sequenced in a study of T cell responses to AZD1222 COVID-19 vaccine. The method was immunoSEQ multiplex PCR; TCRdb's version includes in-frame clones alone and lacks a portion of them. The table records under 95,000 clones, over 85% of them present only once. Sequencing was performed on peripheral blood, taken on day 0 of AZD1222 vaccination. The receptors were sampled from an adult in good health.

This chain connects TRBV11-2 to TRBJ1-2; D uncertain. The CDR3 extends over 13 amino acids. V was trimmed by 4 bases and J by 2 bases, leaving 8 bases between them. Germline V gene data show CDR1 as SGHAT and CDR2 as FQNNGV. The CDR3: CASSSGRNYGYTF. CDR3 coding DNA: TGTGCCAGCAGCTCCGGACGGAACTATGGCTACACCTTC.

This chain connects TRBV7-9 to TRBJ1-2; 7 bases match TRBD1. Germline loops: CDR1 SEHNR, CDR2 FQNEAQ (reference sequence). This CDR3 has 17 residues. The V segment lost 5 bases and the J segment 2 bases; nucleotides outside the gene matches: 14. CDR3 bases: TGTGCCAGCAGCCAAATTACAGGGGCCCGGGGAAACTATGGCTACACCTTC. It translates to CASSQITGARGNYGYTF.

This chain links TRBV7-9 with TRBJ2-1, with D unresolved. CDR3 length equals 15 residues. The germline CDR1 and CDR2 sequences are SEHNR and FQNEAQ (reference sequence). Trimming left V 1 base short and J 0 bases short, with 7 bases between. CDR3 nucleotides: TGTGCCAGCAGCTTAGATATAGGCTCCTACAATGAGCAGTTCTTC. Translated, it gives CASSLDIGSYNEQFF.

V and J are TRBV5-1 and TRBJ2-2, with 10 bases lining up with TRBD2. The CDR3 totals 20 residues. V was pared by 4 bases and J by 3 bases, with 18 bases of the junction left unmatched. Germline V gene sequence: CDR1 SGHRS, CDR2 YFSETQ. The DNA for the CDR3 is TGCGCCAGCAGCCCCCCCCTGGTGAGGCTAGCGGGAGTGGACACCGGGGAGCTGTTTTTT. Encoded protein: CASSPPLVRLAGVDTGELFF.

This clone turned up a few times. The rearrangement links TRBV4-1 to TRBJ1-5, with D possibly TRBD1 on 6 matching bases. Trimming shortened V by 1 base and J by 0 bases, and 10 bases separated the two germline ends. From germline, CDR1 is MGHRA and CDR2 YSYEKL. The length of the CDR3 is 16 residues. CDR3 DNA: TGCGCCAGCAGCCAAGTGGGACACGATAGCAATCAGCCCCAGCATTTT. Protein sequence: CASSQVGHDSNQPQHF.

This chain connects TRBV11-3 to TRBJ2-3, with 9 bases lining up with TRBD2. Germline CDR1 and CDR2: SGHNT and YENEEA. V gave up 1 base and J gave up 5 bases; unmatched junction bases: 4. This CDR3 spans 15 amino acids. Here the CDR3 reads CASSLAGSGRDTQYF. CDR3 bases: TGTGCCAGCAGCTTAGCGGGTAGCGGGAGAGATACGCAGTATTTT.

The chain employs TRBV6-5 and TRBJ1-4; D call uncertain. CDR3 size: 14 residues. Germline CDR1 MNHEY, CDR2 SVGAGI. Trimming shortened V by 6 bases and J by 6 bases, and 14 bases separated the two germline ends. The DNA for the CDR3 is TGTGCCAGCAGGGCTCTTGGGCGTGATGAAAAACTGTTTTTT. Translating it yields CASRALGRDEKLFF.

V usage is TRBV2 and J usage is TRBJ2-7, with 9 bases that match TRBD1. Germline loops: CDR1 SNHLY, CDR2 FYNNEI. The CDR3 has 12 amino acids. In DNA form, the CDR3 reads TGTATTACGGGACAGGGCACCTACGAGCAGTACTTC. It yields the protein CITGQGTYEQYF.

This clone has more than one count but fewer than ten. The chain uses TRBV5-1 and TRBJ1-6; TRBD1 might be the D (6 bases). Trimming stripped 2 bases from V and 8 bases from J, with 17 bases between. The CDR3 consists of 16 residues. Germline V gene lookup returns CDR1 SGHRS and CDR2 YFSETQ. The CDR3 spells CASSLMGGGMDSPLHF. The CDR3, as DNA: TGCGCCAGCAGCTTAATGGGAGGGGGGATGGATTCACCCCTCCACTTT.

The chain is built from TRBV6-5 and TRBJ1-4, with 9 bases matching TRBD1. Germline V CDR1 and CDR2: MNHEY, SVGAGI. Losses at the gene ends were 6 bases for V and 8 bases for J; bases not matched to a gene: 10. The length of the CDR3 is 15 residues. This CDR3 reads CASRQPGQGREKLFF. The DNA of the CDR3 is TGTGCCAGCAGACAACCGGGACAGGGCCGCGAAAAACTGTTTTTT.

V and J are TRBV9 and TRBJ2-3; 9 bases agree with TRBD2. Germline trimming cut 4 bases from V and 1 base from J; bases unmatched to any gene: 10. Germline V lookup: CDR1 SGDLS, CDR2 YYNGEE. The CDR3 is 17 amino acids. CDR3 region: CASSPSSGGWGTDTQYF. In DNA form, the CDR3 reads TGTGCCAGCAGCCCCTCCAGCGGGGGGTGGGGCACAGATACGCAGTATTTT.

The rearrangement joins TRBV6-5 to TRBJ1-1, with D possibly matching TRBD1 (5 bases). The V gene lost 5 bases and the J gene lost 3 bases, with 7 bases spanning the gap. Looked up from germline, CDR1 is MNHEY and CDR2 is SVGAGI. The CDR3 sequence is 12 residues long. Here the CDR3 reads CASSLGHTEAFF. The CDR3 DNA follows: TGTGCCAGCAGTCTGGGGCACACTGAAGCTTTCTTT.

The chain couples TRBV30 to TRBJ2-2; TRBD2 agrees at 9 bases. This CDR3 is built from 14 residues. CDR1 and CDR2 (germline): GTSNPN, SVGIG (reference sequence). V was clipped by 3 bases and J by 5 bases; unmatched bases: 4. Written as DNA, the CDR3 is TGTGCCTGGAGCCCTAGCGGGGTTACCGGGGAGCTGTTTTTT. Protein product: CAWSPSGVTGELFF.

J is TRBJ2-1 and V is TRBV6-1, with D unclear. The CDR3 covers 13 residues. Germline values: CDR1 MNHNS, CDR2 SASEGT. Deletions cut 2 bases from V and 4 bases from J, with 6 bases between. The CDR3 DNA follows: TGTGCCAGCAGTGAATTGGAGTACAATGAGCAGTTCTTC. Its protein is CASSELEYNEQFF.

CDR3 bases: TGTGCCAGCAGCTATGACTCGGCTGGCTACACCTTC. Its translation is CASSYDSAGYTF. V usage is TRBV3-1 (or the pseudogene TRBV3-2) and J usage is TRBJ1-2; no reliable D call. The CDR3 contains 12 residues. Trimming left V 5 bases short and J 7 bases short, with 11 bases between. The germline gives CDR1 LGHDT, CDR2 YNNKEL (reference sequence).

The chain is built from TRBV7-3 and TRBJ2-6; weak D call: TRBD1 (5 bases). Between the trimmed V and J ends, which lost 4 bases and 2 bases, there was a span of 12 bases. This CDR3 has 16 amino acids. The germline CDR1 and CDR2 sequences are SGHTA and FQGTGA. In DNA form, the CDR3 reads TGTGCCAGCAGCTCAAATCCCAGGGCTGGGGCCAACGTCCTGACTTTC. It yields the protein CASSSNPRAGANVLTF. The full variable domain, completed using reference TRBV7-3 and TRBJ2-6, is GAGVSQTPSNKVTEKGKYVELRCDPISGHTALYWYRQSLGQGPEFLIYFQGTGAADDSGLPNDRFFAVRPEGSVSTLKIQRTERGDSAVYLCASSSNPRAGANVLTFGAGSRLTVL.